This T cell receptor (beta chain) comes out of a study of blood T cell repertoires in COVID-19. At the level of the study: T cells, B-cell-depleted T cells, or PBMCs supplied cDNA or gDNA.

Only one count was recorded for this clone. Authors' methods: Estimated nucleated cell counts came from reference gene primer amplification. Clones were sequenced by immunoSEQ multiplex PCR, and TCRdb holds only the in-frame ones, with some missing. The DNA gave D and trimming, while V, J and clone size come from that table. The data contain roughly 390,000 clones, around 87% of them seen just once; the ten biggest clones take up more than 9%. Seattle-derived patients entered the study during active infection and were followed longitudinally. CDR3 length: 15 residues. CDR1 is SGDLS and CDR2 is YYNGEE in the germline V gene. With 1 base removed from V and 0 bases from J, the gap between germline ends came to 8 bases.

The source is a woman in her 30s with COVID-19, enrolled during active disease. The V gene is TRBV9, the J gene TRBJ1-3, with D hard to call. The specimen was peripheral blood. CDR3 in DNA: TGTGCCAGCAGCGTAACGGAGAACTCTGGAAACACCATATATTTT. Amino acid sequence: CASSVTENSGNTIYF.